This passage covers 30 T cell receptor beta chains from one sample sequenced in a study of shared clonotypes between healthy human individuals. As defined, naive CD8 cells were CD45RO-negative and positively selected for CCR7, with terminally differentiated effector memory CD45RA+ cells excluded. Repertoires were generated with immunoSEQ multiplex PCR, while TCRdb's copy carries only in-frame clones and drops some. The sample lists approximately 2,000,000 clones, about 93% occurring once. Specimen: naive CD8+ T cells from PBMCs. These receptors originate from a man aged 18 to 30 in good health. Some clones in this sample may be carry-over from other donors' samples.

The chain has TRBV11-2 and TRBJ2-1; 8 bases are a match to TRBD1. This CDR3 spans 16 amino acids. Germline CDR1 and CDR2: SGHAT and FQNNGV. V dropped 3 bases and J dropped 2; count of bases not matched to a gene: 6. The CDR3 coding sequence is TGTGCCAGCAGCTTTTCCGGGACAGGAGCCTACAATGAGCAGTTCTTC. Protein sequence: CASSFSGTGAYNEQFF.

The chain carries TRBV7-9 and TRBJ2-2; D unresolved. Germline CDR1 and CDR2: SEHNR and FQNEAQ (reference sequence). The V end lost 1 base, the J end lost 2 bases, and 14 bases lay between the germline ends. The CDR3 contains 17 residues. CDR3 amino acids: CASSLVLVTQNTGELFF. In DNA form, the CDR3 reads TGTGCCAGCAGCTTAGTCCTGGTGACGCAAAACACCGGGGAGCTGTTTTTT.

This chain joins TRBV7-9 and TRBJ2-2; TRBD2 matches at 12 bases. Per germline, CDR1 SEHNR and CDR2 FQNEAQ (reference sequence). V was pared by 7 bases and J by 5 bases, with 14 bases of the junction left unmatched. CDR3 length: 18 amino acids. This chain's CDR3 is CASTPTAGLAGRTGELFF. CDR3 nucleotide sequence: TGTGCCAGCACCCCCACAGCCGGACTAGCGGGACGGACCGGGGAGCTGTTTTTT.

The rearrangement uses TRBV7-9 and TRBJ2-7; D is unclear. The CDR3 sequence is 13 residues long. Germline values: CDR1 SEHNR, CDR2 FQNEAQ (reference sequence). The V end was cut by 4 bases, the J end by 2 bases, with 9 bases between. The CDR3 nucleotides read TGTGCCAGCAGCTCTGCCGTGCCCTACGAGCAGTACTTC. It specifies CASSSAVPYEQYF.

The chain couples TRBV5-6 to TRBJ2-5; TRBD1 matches at 9 bases. CDR1 and CDR2 from the germline V gene are SGHDT and YYEEEE. There are 15 residues in the CDR3. Losses at the gene ends were 3 bases for V and 4 bases for J; bases not matched to a gene: 7. This CDR3 reads CASSSGQGQLETQYF. The CDR3 coding sequence is TGTGCCAGCAGCTCCGGACAGGGGCAATTAGAGACCCAGTACTTC.

The V and J genes are TRBV28 and TRBJ1-1; TRBD1 matches at 8 bases. The V gene end was trimmed by 6 bases and the J gene end by 4 bases; junction bases not matched to a gene: 7. Germline lookup yields CDR1 MDHEN and CDR2 SYDVKM. The CDR3 contains 14 residues. The CDR3 sequence: CASSDRGGGTEAFF. As DNA, the CDR3 is TGTGCCAGCAGCGACAGGGGTGGTGGCACTGAAGCTTTCTTT.

The rearrangement links TRBV11-2 to TRBJ1-1, with D perhaps TRBD1 (5 bases). Germline assignment: CDR1 SGHAT and CDR2 FQNNGV. The CDR3 is 15 amino acids. V shed 6 bases and J shed 3 bases, with 17 bases lying between them. CDR3 sequence: CASRGSGAGDTEAFF. The CDR3 DNA sequence: TGTGCCAGCAGGGGAAGTGGGGCGGGGGACACTGAAGCTTTCTTT. The variable domain in full, completed from reference TRBV11-2 and TRBJ1-1, reads EAGVAQSPRYKIIEKRQSVAFWCNPISGHATLYWYQQILGQGPKLLIQFQNNGVVDDSQLPKDRFSAERLKGVDSTLKIQPAKLEDSAVYLCASRGSGAGDTEAFFGQGTRLTVV.

The J gene is TRBJ2-7, the V gene TRBV13, with 7 bases fitting TRBD2. CDR1 is PRHDT and CDR2 is FYEKMQ in the germline V gene (reference sequence). The CDR3 consists of 11 residues. V lost 3 bases, J lost 7 bases, and 0 bases stayed unmatched. CDR3 DNA sequence: TGTGCCAGCAGCTTCGGGGGGGAGCAGTACTTC. It yields the protein CASSFGGEQYF.

The J gene is TRBJ1-5, the V gene TRBV28; D is perhaps TRBD1 (6 bases). The germline V gene has CDR1 MDHEN and CDR2 SYDVKM. This CDR3 is built from 14 residues. V gave up 10 bases and J gave up 5 bases, with 18 bases separating them. As DNA, the CDR3 is TGTGCCATACGGGGGGGAGGGGGATATCAGCCCCAGCATTTT. It encodes CAIRGGGGYQPQHF.

V is TRBV28 and J is TRBJ2-6; possibly TRBD1 or TRBD2 for D (5 bases each). The CDR3 runs to 18 residues. Trimming stripped 7 bases from V and 7 bases from J, with 26 bases between. CDR1 MDHEN and CDR2 SYDVKM come from the germline V gene. CDR3 in amino acids: CASIPPRAGFLGANVLTF. CDR3 in DNA: TGTGCCAGCATCCCTCCCAGGGCGGGCTTCCTAGGAGCCAACGTCCTGACTTTC.

The rearrangement uses TRBV21-1 and TRBJ2-7; the table's D call of TRBD2 was not tested on the DNA. TRBV21-1 constitutes a pseudogene. The CDR3 contains 12 residues. CDR3 DNA: TGTGCCAGCAGCAAACTTTTGGGACTTAGCCCCTTC. Amino acid sequence: CASSKLLGLSPF.

The chain joins TRBV28 to TRBJ1-6; D not resolved. Germline CDR1 is MDHEN and CDR2 is SYDVKM. V was shortened by 4 bases and J by 1 base, with 14 bases between the two germline ends. CDR3 length: 17 residues. CDR3 protein: CASSSLPPGSYNSPLHF. Written as DNA, the CDR3 is TGTGCCAGCAGTTCCCTCCCCCCGGGGTCCTATAATTCACCCCTCCACTTT.

The rearrangement links TRBV9 to TRBJ2-1, with 7 bases fitting TRBD1. J lost 7 bases, V lost 0 bases, and 4 bases had no gene match. The CDR3 consists of 14 residues. The germline V gene encodes CDR1 SGDLS and CDR2 YYNGEE. CDR3 residues: CASSVAGQANEQFF. DNA for the CDR3: TGTGCCAGCAGCGTAGCAGGACAGGCTAATGAGCAGTTCTTC.

The chain carries TRBV5-6 and TRBJ1-2; D unresolved. V lost 4 bases and J lost 8, with 15 bases in between. Germline CDR1 reads SGHDT; CDR2 reads YYEEEE. CDR3 size: 13 residues. In nucleotides, the CDR3 is TGTGCCAGCAGCGCAGTGCGGGGATTCGGCTACACCTTC. Translation: CASSAVRGFGYTF.

The chain links TRBV27 to TRBJ1-4; 7 nucleotides align to TRBD1. The CDR3 has 11 residues. V lost 7 bases, J lost 13 bases, and 6 bases stayed unmatched. Germline V gene sequence: CDR1 MNHEY, CDR2 SMNVEV (reference sequence). The CDR3 nucleotides are TGTGCCAGCAAGTCCGGGACAGTACTGTTTTTT. Encoded protein: CASKSGTVLFF.

The CDR3 region has the DNA TGTGCCAGCAGCGGAGGGACAGAAACTAGCGGGAGCTACGAGCAGTACTTC. It is translated as CASSGGTETSGSYEQYF. The rearrangement joins TRBV9 to TRBJ2-7, with TRBD2 matching 11 bases. The CDR3 is 17 residues long. Germline trimming cut 3 bases from V and 3 bases from J; bases unmatched to any gene: 11. Germline V gene lookup returns CDR1 SGDLS and CDR2 YYNGEE.

The chain has TRBV4-1 and TRBJ1-4; D gene unclear. This CDR3 is 15 amino acids long. Per the germline V gene, CDR1 is MGHRA and CDR2 is YSYEKL. Trimming took off 3 bases at V and 0 bases at J, with 8 bases between the two ends. The CDR3 DNA sequence: TGCGCCAGCAGCCAGAGACTGCCAACTAATGAAAAACTGTTTTTT. Translated, it gives CASSQRLPTNEKLFF.

Worth noting for this clone: Other DNA sequences of this sample code for an identical CDR3. J is TRBJ1-1 and V is TRBV28, with a weak D call TRBD1 (5 bases). Germline-derived CDR1 and CDR2 are MDHEN and SYDVKM. Trimming left V 3 bases short and J 0 bases short, with 11 bases between. This CDR3 is built from 15 residues. CDR3 in amino acids: CASSLRGPMNTEAFF. The CDR3 DNA reads TGTGCCAGCAGTTTGAGGGGCCCCATGAACACTGAAGCTTTCTTT.

This clone was seen a single time. The genes are TRBV9 and TRBJ2-2, with a possible D match to TRBD1 (5 bases). This CDR3 is built from 15 residues. The V end lost 2 bases, the J end lost 1 base, and 9 bases lay between the germline ends. CDR1 and CDR2 from the germline V gene are SGDLS and YYNGEE. The CDR3 sequence: CASSVYRRNTGELFF. The CDR3, as DNA: TGTGCCAGCAGCGTTTACAGGAGGAACACCGGGGAGCTGTTTTTT.

The V gene is TRBV25-1, the J gene TRBJ1-2, with TRBD1 matching over 10 bases. The germline V gene has CDR1 MGHDK and CDR2 SYGVNS. Losses at the gene ends were 7 bases for V and 8 bases for J; bases not matched to a gene: 7. This CDR3 comprises 13 residues. The CDR3 nucleotides read TGTGCCAGCACACCTGACAGGGGGCAAGGCTACACCTTC. Translated, it gives CASTPDRGQGYTF.

The rearrangement links TRBV7-9 to TRBJ1-5; TRBD1 matches at 7 bases. Germline V CDR1 and CDR2: SEHNR, FQNEAQ (reference sequence). With V trimmed by 4 bases and J by 0 bases, 9 bases remained unmatched. The CDR3 runs to 17 residues. CDR3 amino acids: CASSSGGRDSSNQPQHF. The CDR3 DNA is TGTGCCAGCAGCTCAGGCGGCCGGGACAGTAGCAATCAGCCCCAGCATTTT.

Many counts were recorded for this clone. The chain combines TRBV11-2 with TRBJ2-5; 8 nucleotides agree with TRBD1. This CDR3 comprises 15 residues. The J segment lost 4 bases and the V segment lost 5 bases, leaving 9 bases of the junction unmatched. The germline gives CDR1 SGHAT, CDR2 FQNNGV. Here the CDR3 reads CASSPGGPRPETQYF. The CDR3 region has the DNA TGTGCCAGCAGCCCAGGGGGCCCGAGGCCAGAGACCCAGTACTTC.

Worth noting for this clone: The same CDR3 also results from other DNA sequences found in this sample. This rearrangement joins TRBV9 to TRBJ1-1, with 7 bases aligning to TRBD1. Trimming removed 3 bases from V and 1 base from J; junction bases left unmatched: 6. CDR1 and CDR2 from the germline V gene are SGDLS and YYNGEE. The CDR3 has 15 amino acids. In DNA, the CDR3 is TGTGCCAGCAGCGCCCCGACAGGGCCGAACACTGAAGCTTTCTTT. It specifies CASSAPTGPNTEAFF.

The CDR3 reads CASSSPGQGLNTEAFF. CDR3 sequence (DNA): TGTGCCAGCAGTTCCCCGGGACAGGGTTTGAACACTGAAGCTTTCTTT. The chain combines TRBV28 with TRBJ1-1, with 9 bases fitting TRBD1. CDR1 and CDR2 (germline): MDHEN, SYDVKM. The CDR3 has 16 amino acids. The ends lost 4 bases at V and 0 bases at J; junction bases unmatched: 6.

The rearrangement links TRBV28 to TRBJ1-2, with 7 bases aligning to TRBD1. The CDR3 contains 16 residues. Germline assignment: CDR1 MDHEN and CDR2 SYDVKM. V shed 5 bases and J 6 bases; nucleotides not matched to a gene: 15. The DNA of the CDR3 is TGTGCCAGCAGTCTCCTCGACAGGGAAGTCAGCCATGGCTACACCTTC. Its translation: CASSLLDREVSHGYTF.

Points on this clone: The junction shows a germline mismatch at one end, possibly a read error. This chain links TRBV28 with TRBJ2-7; 9 bases line up with TRBD2. CDR3 length equals 11 residues. Germline lookup yields CDR1 MDHEN and CDR2 SYDVKM. Written as DNA, the CDR3 is TGTGCCAGCAGTTCCGGACTAGCGACGCACTTC. Its protein product is CASSSGLATHF.

The V and J genes are TRBV27 and TRBJ2-7, with 12 bases matching TRBD2. Germline CDR1 and CDR2: MNHEY and SMNVEV (reference sequence). The CDR3 extends over 15 amino acids. Trimming took 6 bases from V and 2 from J; bases not matched to a gene: 5. This CDR3 reads CASRGGLAGPYEQYF. CDR3 coding DNA: TGTGCCAGCAGGGGTGGACTAGCGGGACCCTACGAGCAGTACTTC.

The CDR3, as DNA: TGCGCCAGCAGCTTAATCGGACTAGCGGTCGCTAGGGATACGCAGTATTTT. Translated: CASSLIGLAVARDTQYF. The chain employs TRBV5-1 and TRBJ2-3, with 10 bases lining up with TRBD2. CDR3 length: 17 residues. The J segment lost 6 bases and the V segment lost 2 bases, leaving 12 bases of the junction unmatched. Germline CDR1 is SGHRS and CDR2 is YFSETQ.

The chain has TRBV18 and TRBJ2-7, with 8 bases fitting TRBD1. Germline CDR1 is KGHSH and CDR2 is LQKENI. Germline trimming cut 3 bases from V and 2 bases from J; bases unmatched to any gene: 3. The CDR3 contains 14 residues. CDR3: CASSPQGAAYEQYF. CDR3 nucleotide sequence: TGTGCCAGCTCACCTCAGGGGGCGGCCTACGAGCAGTACTTC.

The genes are TRBV15 and TRBJ1-4; D is unclear. Between the trimmed V and J ends, which lost 3 bases and 3 bases, there was a span of 14 bases. This CDR3 is built from 16 residues. CDR1 and CDR2 (germline): LNHNV, YYDKDF (reference sequence). The CDR3 spells CATSRVTGIANEKLFF. CDR3 bases: TGTGCCACCAGCAGGGTGACGGGGATAGCTAATGAAAAACTGTTTTTT.